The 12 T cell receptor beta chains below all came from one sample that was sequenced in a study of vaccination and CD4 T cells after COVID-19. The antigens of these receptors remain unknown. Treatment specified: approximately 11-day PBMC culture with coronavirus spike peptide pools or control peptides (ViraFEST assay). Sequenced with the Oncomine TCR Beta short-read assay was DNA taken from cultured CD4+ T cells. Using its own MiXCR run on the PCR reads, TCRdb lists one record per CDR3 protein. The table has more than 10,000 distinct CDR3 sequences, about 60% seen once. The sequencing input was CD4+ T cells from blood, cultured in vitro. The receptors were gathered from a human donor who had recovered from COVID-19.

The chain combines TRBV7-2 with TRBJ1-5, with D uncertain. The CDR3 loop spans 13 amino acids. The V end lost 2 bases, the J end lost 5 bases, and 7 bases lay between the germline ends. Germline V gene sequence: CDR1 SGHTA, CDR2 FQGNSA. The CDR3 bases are TGTGCCAGCAGCTTAAATCGCGATCAGCCCCAGCATTTT. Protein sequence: CASSLNRDQPQHF.

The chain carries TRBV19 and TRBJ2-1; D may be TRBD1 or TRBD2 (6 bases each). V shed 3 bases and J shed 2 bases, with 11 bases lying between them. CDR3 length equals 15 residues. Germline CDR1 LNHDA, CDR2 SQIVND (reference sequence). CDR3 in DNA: TGTGCCAGTAGTATGTCCCGGGGGCCCTACAATGAGCAGTTCTTC. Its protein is CASSMSRGPYNEQFF.

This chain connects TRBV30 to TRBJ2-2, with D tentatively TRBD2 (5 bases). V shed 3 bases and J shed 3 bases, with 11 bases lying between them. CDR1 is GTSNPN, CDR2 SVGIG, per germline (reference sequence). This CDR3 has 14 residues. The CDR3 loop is CAWRRDFDTGELFF. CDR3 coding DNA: TGTGCCTGGAGGAGGGATTTTGACACCGGGGAGCTGTTTTTT.

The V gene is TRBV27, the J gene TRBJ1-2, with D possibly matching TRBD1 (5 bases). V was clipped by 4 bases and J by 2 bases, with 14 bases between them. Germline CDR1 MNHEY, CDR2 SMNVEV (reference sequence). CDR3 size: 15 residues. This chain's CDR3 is CASSSLGAENYGYTF. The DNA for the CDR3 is TGTGCCAGCAGTTCGCTCGGGGCAGAGAACTATGGCTACACCTTC.

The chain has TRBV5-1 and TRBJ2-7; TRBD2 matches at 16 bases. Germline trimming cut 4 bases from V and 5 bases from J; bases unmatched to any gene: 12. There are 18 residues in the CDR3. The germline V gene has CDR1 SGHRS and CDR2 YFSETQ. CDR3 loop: CASSGGLAGGRGQHEQYF. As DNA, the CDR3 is TGCGCCAGCAGCGGGGGACTAGCGGGAGGGCGAGGTCAGCACGAGCAGTACTTC.

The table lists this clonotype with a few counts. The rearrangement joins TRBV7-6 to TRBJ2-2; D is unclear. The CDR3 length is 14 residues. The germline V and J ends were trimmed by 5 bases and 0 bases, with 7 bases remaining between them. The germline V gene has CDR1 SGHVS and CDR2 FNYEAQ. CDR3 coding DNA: TGTGCCAGCAGCCGATCGCCGAACACCGGGGAGCTGTTTTTT. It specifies CASSRSPNTGELFF. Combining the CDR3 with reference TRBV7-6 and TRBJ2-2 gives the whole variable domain GAGVSQSPRYKVTKRGQDVALRCDPISGHVSLYWYRQALGQGPEFLTYFNYEAQQDKSGLPNDRFSAERPEGSISTLTIQRTEQRDSAMYRCASSRSPNTGELFFGEGSRLTVL.

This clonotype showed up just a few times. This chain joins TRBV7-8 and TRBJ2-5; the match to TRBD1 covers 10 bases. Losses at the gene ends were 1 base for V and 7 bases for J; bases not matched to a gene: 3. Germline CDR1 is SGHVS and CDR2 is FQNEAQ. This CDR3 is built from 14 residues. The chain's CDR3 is CASSLEGQGRTQYF. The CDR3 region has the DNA TGTGCCAGCAGCTTAGAGGGACAGGGGAGGACCCAGTACTTC.

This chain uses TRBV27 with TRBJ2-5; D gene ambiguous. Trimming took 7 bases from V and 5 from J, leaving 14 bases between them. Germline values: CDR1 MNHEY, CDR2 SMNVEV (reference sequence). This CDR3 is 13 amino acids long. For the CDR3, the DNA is TGTGCCAGCAAACAAGGTAACATGGAGACCCAGTACTTC. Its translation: CASKQGNMETQYF.

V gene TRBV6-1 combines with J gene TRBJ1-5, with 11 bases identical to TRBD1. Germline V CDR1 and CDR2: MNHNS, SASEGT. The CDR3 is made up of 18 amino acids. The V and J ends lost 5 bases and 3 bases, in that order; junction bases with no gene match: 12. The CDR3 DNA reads TGTGCCAGCAGTAGTCCGGACAGGGGGCCAGAGCTCAATCAGCCCCAGCATTTT. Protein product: CASSSPDRGPELNQPQHF.

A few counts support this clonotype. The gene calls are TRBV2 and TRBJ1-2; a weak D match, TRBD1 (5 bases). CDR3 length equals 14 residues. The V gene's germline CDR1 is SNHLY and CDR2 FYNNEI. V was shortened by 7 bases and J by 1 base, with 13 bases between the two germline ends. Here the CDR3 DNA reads TGTGCCAGCAAGGGGCCAGGGCTTAACTATGGCTACACCTTC. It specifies CASKGPGLNYGYTF.

The CDR3 region has the DNA TGCAGTGCTAGATCTGGTCGGGGATTCACCTATAATTCACCCCTCCACTTT. This encodes CSARSGRGFTYNSPLHF. The V and J genes are TRBV20-1 and TRBJ1-6; D is ambiguous. Trimming took off 2 bases at V and 2 bases at J, with 16 bases between the two ends. The germline gives CDR1 DFQATT, CDR2 SNEGSKA (reference sequence). The CDR3 totals 17 residues.

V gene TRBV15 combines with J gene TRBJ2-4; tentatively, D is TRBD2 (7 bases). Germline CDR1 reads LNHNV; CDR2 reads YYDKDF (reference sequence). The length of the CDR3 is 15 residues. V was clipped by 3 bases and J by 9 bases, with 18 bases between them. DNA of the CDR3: TGTGCCACCAGCAGGGCCTGGGGGGGCGCTGGCATTCAGTACTTC. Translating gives CATSRAWGGAGIQYF.